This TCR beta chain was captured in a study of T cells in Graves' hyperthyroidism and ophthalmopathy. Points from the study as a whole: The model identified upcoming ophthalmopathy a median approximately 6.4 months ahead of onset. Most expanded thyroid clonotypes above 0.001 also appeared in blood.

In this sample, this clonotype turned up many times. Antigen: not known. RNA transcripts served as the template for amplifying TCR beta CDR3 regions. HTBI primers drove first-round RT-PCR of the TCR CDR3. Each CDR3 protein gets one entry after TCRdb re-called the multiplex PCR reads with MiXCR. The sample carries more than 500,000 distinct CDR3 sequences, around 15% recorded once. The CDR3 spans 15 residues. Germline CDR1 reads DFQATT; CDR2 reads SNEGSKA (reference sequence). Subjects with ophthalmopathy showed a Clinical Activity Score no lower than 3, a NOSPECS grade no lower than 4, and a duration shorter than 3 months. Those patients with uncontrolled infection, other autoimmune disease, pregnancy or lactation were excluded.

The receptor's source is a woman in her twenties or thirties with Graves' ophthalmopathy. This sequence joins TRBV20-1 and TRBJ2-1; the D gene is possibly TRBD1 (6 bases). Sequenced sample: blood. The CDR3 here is CSLIAGDLRGNEQFF. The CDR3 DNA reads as TGCAGCCTAATCGCAGGGGACCTAAGAGGGAATGAGCAGTTCTTC.